This T cell receptor (beta chain) was sequenced during a study of regulatory T cells in long-lasting Graves disease. This clonotype has a count of ten or more. What it binds is unknown. Germline lookup yields CDR1 MNHEY and CDR2 SVGEGT. The ends were cut back, 7 bases at V and 4 bases at J, with 11 bases in the middle. This CDR3 has 13 residues. Time point defined: persistent/refractory GD, antithyroid drugs over 5 years with positive TRAb. Generation of the TCR library employed RNA extracted from PBMCs. Enrollment of patients was through an endocrinology department in Xi'an, China. General study findings and limits: Under persistent disease, TRBV28, TRBJ1-2 and TRBJ2-5 were used preferentially. TCR diversity was lower in persistent Graves' patients (versus newly diagnosed ones).

Relying on iRepertoire HTBI primers and Arm-PCR of CDR3 regions, the team built TCR beta libraries. Using its own MiXCR run on the multiplex PCR reads, TCRdb lists one record per CDR3 protein. The data hold around 510,000 distinct CDR3 sequences, with about 20% observed a single time. J is TRBJ1-5 and V is TRBV6-2 or TRBV6-3; possibly TRBD1 for D (5 bases). The sequenced sample was peripheral blood mononuclear cells (PBMCs), obtained when the disease was refractory, from a patient treated with antithyroid drugs. This receptor was obtained from a female donor with Graves disease. Written as DNA, the CDR3 is TGTGCCAGCACCCGAGGGGTGAATCAGCCCCAGCATTTT. It translates to CASTRGVNQPQHF.